Presented here are 11 T cell receptor beta chains from one specimen sequenced in a study of T cell repertoires in cytomegalovirus infection. TCRdb reanalysed the reads using MiXCR and keeps one entry per CDR3 protein. This table holds approximately 990,000 distinct CDR3 sequences, approximately 31% found once. These receptors lack a known antigen. The sequenced sample was cultured CD8+ T cells from PBMCs, obtained from culture after CMV antigen stimulation. The receptor source for this set is a human donor in good health (CMV status not recorded). Some clones in this sample may be carry-over from other donors' samples.

V usage is TRBV7-2 and J usage is TRBJ1-5, with a possible D match to TRBD1 (6 bases). Germline V lookup: CDR1 SGHTA, CDR2 FQGNSA. The V and J ends lost 4 bases and 7 bases respectively, with 23 bases between them. This CDR3 comprises 17 residues. CDR3 nucleotides: TGTGCCAGCAGCTCCACCACAGGGCTTAGCAATCGGCAGCCCCAGCATTTT. Translating it yields CASSSTTGLSNRQPQHF.

The sample holds a few counts of this clonotype. This chain uses TRBV7-8 with TRBJ1-1; 8 bases match TRBD1. After removal of 3 bases from V and 0 bases from J, the junction contained 9 bases not matched to a gene. This CDR3 comprises 17 residues. From germline, CDR1 is SGHVS and CDR2 FQNEAQ. CDR3 nucleotide sequence: TGTGCCAGCAGCTTTCCATCAGGGGGCTCAATGAACACTGAAGCTTTCTTT. Translated, it gives CASSFPSGGSMNTEAFF.

The chain recombines TRBV4-1 with TRBJ1-1; 7 nucleotides line up with TRBD1. The CDR3 runs to 15 residues. The trim removed 0 bases at V and 5 bases at J, leaving 6 bases unmatched. The germline V gene encodes CDR1 MGHRA and CDR2 YSYEKL. The CDR3 is CASSQDRQGRTEAFF. In DNA form, the CDR3 reads TGCGCCAGCAGCCAAGATAGACAGGGAAGGACTGAAGCTTTCTTT.

This clonotype has just a few counts. This chain links TRBV7-6 with TRBJ2-1; D is possibly TRBD2 (7 bases). The CDR3 has 16 amino acids. Germline lookup yields CDR1 SGHVS and CDR2 FNYEAQ. Trimming stripped 0 bases from V and 5 bases from J, with 14 bases between. The CDR3 loop is CASSLAGRGRNNEQFF. CDR3 sequence (DNA): TGTGCCAGCAGCTTAGCTGGGCGGGGGCGGAACAATGAGCAGTTCTTC. Filled out from reference TRBV7-6 and TRBJ2-1, the complete variable domain reads GAGVSQSPRYKVTKRGQDVALRCDPISGHVSLYWYRQALGQGPEFLTYFNYEAQQDKSGLPNDRFSAERPEGSISTLTIQRTEQRDSAMYRCASSLAGRGRNNEQFFGPGTRLTVL.

This clonotype was seen a handful of times. The chain couples TRBV2 to TRBJ2-7; D not certain. V lost 7 bases to trimming and J lost 7 bases, with 23 bases between them. This CDR3 comprises 15 residues. Germline V lookup: CDR1 SNHLY, CDR2 FYNNEI. The CDR3 region has the DNA TGTGCCAGCAAACCCGAACGAAGAGGCTTGGGGGAGCAGTACGTC. Translation: CASKPERRGLGEQYV.

This clonotype has just a few counts. CDR3 protein: CASSYGFGPINQPQHF. DNA of the CDR3: TGTGCCAGTAGTTATGGGTTTGGGCCGATCAATCAGCCCCAGCATTTT. The V call is TRBV19, the J call TRBJ1-5; D call uncertain. V lost 5 bases and J 3 bases, leaving 17 bases between the germline ends. Germline-derived CDR1 and CDR2 are LNHDA and SQIVND (reference sequence). This CDR3 is built from 16 residues.

This chain connects TRBV27 to TRBJ1-5; unclear D gene. Germline CDR1 is MNHEY and CDR2 is SMNVEV (reference sequence). The CDR3 is 13 residues long. V lost 3 bases to trimming and J lost 6 bases, with 9 bases between them. CDR3 DNA sequence: TGTGCCAGCAGTTTGAATGGGATTCAGCCCCAGCATTTT. This encodes CASSLNGIQPQHF.

In regard to this clonotype: A clone one base away is much larger, so this may be a read error. The rearrangement uses TRBV27 and TRBJ2-3; no reliable D call. V shed 3 bases and J shed 2 bases, with 12 bases lying between them. This CDR3 is built from 15 residues. The germline gives CDR1 MNHEY, CDR2 SMNVEV (reference sequence). In DNA, the CDR3 is TGTGCCAGCAGTTTCTGGCCCCACTTCACAGATACGCAGTATTTT. This translates into CASSFWPHFTDTQYF.

This clonotype turned up a few times. This chain links TRBV10-3 with TRBJ1-6, with a possible D match to TRBD1 (5 bases). CDR1 is ENHRY and CDR2 is SYGVKD in the germline V gene. The ends were cut back, 2 bases at V and 1 base at J, with 12 bases in the middle. The CDR3 contains 17 residues. CDR3 DNA sequence: TGTGCCATCAGTGAGCCTTCCAAGGGGTCCTATAATTCACCCCTCCACTTT. It translates to CAISEPSKGSYNSPLHF.

This clonotype showed up many times. The chain employs TRBV7-2 and TRBJ1-4; maybe TRBD1 (6 bases). The CDR3 sequence is 17 residues long. The germline gives CDR1 SGHTA, CDR2 FQGNSA. With 0 bases removed from V and 0 bases from J, the gap between germline ends came to 11 bases. CDR3 bases: TGTGCCAGCAGCTTAGCGATTCGACAGGCAACTAATGAAAAACTGTTTTTT. Amino acids: CASSLAIRQATNEKLFF.

The table lists this clonotype with a few counts. This chain connects TRBV12-3 or TRBV12-4 to TRBJ2-5; 12 bases map to TRBD2. Trimming cost V 4 bases and J 5 bases; bases outside gene matches: 11. CDR3 length: 17 residues. CDR3 protein: CASSSSSGGALRETQYF. CDR3 coding DNA: TGTGCCAGCAGTTCGTCTAGCGGGGGGGCCTTAAGGGAGACCCAGTACTTC.